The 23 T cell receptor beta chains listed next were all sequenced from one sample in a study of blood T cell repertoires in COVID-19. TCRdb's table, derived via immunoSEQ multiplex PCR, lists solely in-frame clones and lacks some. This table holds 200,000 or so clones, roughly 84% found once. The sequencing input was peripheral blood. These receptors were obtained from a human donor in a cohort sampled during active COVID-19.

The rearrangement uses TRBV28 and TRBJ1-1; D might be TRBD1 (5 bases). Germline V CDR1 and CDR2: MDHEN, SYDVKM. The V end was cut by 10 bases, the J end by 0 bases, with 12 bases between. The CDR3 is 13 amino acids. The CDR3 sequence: CATSLQVNTEAFF. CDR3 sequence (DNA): TGTGCCACCTCACTACAGGTGAACACTGAAGCTTTCTTT.

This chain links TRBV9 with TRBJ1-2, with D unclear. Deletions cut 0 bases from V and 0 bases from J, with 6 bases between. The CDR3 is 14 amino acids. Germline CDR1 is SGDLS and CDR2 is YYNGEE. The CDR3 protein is CASSVATPNYGYTF. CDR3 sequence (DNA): TGTGCCAGCAGCGTAGCTACCCCTAACTATGGCTACACCTTC.

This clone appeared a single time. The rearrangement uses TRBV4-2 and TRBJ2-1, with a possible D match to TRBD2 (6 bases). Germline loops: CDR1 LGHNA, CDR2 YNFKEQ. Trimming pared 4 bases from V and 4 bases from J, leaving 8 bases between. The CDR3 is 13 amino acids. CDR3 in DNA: TGTGCCAGCAGCCGGACTACATACAATGAGCAGTTCTTC. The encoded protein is CASSRTTYNEQFF.

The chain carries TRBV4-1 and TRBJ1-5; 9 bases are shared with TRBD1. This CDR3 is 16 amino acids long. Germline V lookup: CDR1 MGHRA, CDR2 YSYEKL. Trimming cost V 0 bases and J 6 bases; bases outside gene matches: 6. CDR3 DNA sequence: TGCGCCAGCAGCCAAGATCGAGGGACAGGGTCTCAGCCCCAGCATTTT. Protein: CASSQDRGTGSQPQHF.

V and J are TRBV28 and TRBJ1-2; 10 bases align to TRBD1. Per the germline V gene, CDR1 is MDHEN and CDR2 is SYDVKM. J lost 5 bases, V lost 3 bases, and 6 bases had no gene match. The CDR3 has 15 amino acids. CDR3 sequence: CASSFSDRGGYGYTF. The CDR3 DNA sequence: TGTGCCAGCAGTTTTTCGGACAGGGGGGGGTATGGCTACACCTTC.

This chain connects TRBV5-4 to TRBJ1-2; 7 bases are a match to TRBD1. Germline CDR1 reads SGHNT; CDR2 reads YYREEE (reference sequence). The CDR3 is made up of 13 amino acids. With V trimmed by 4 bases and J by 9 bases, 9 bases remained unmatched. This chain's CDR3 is CASSVGTDRSYTF. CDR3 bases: TGTGCCAGCAGCGTGGGGACAGATAGAAGCTACACCTTC.

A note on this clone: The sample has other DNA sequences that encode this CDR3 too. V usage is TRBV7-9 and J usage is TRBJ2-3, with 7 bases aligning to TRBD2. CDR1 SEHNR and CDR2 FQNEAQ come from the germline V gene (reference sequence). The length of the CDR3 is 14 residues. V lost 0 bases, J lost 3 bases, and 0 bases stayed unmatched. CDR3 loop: CASSLAGGTDTQYF. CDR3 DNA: TGTGCCAGCAGCTTAGCGGGAGGGACAGATACGCAGTATTTT.

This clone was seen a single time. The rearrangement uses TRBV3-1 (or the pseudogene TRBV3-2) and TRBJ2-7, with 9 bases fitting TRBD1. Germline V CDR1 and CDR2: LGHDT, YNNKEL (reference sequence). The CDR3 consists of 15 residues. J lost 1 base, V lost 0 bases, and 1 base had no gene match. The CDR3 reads CASSQEGTGSYEQYF. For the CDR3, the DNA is TGTGCCAGCAGCCAAGAGGGGACAGGGTCCTACGAGCAGTACTTC.

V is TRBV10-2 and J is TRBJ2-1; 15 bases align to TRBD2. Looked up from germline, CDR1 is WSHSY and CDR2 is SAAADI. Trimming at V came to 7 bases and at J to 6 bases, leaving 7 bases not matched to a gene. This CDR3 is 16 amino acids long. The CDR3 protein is CASNERTSGRGNEQFF. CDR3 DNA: TGCGCCAGCAACGAAAGGACTAGCGGGAGGGGCAATGAGCAGTTCTTC.

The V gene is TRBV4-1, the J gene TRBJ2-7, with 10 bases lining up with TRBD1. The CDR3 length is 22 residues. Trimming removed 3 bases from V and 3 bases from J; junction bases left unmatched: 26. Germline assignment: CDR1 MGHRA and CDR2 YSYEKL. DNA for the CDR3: TGCGCCAGCAGCCAGGCGCACCCGGGACAGGGGACGCGGCGGGCGACCGACTACGAGCAGTACTTC. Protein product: CASSQAHPGQGTRRATDYEQYF.

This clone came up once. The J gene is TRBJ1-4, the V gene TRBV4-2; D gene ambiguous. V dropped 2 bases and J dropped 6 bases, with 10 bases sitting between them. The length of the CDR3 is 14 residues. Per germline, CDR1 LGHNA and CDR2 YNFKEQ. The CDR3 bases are TGTGCCAGCAGCCAAAGCGTCAGAGATGAAAAACTGTTTTTT. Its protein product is CASSQSVRDEKLFF.

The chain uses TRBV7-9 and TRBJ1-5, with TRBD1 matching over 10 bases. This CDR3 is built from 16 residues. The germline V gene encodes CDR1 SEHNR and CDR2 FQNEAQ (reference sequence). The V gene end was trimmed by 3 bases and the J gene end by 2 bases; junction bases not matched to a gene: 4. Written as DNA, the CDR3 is TGTGCCAGCAGCTTCGGACAGGGGGGAGGCAATCAGCCCCAGCATTTT. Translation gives CASSFGQGGGNQPQHF.

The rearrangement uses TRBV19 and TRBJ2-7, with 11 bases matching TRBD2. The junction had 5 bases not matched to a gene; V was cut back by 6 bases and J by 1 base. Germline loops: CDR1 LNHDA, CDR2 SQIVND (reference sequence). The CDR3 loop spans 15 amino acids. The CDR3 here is CASRVTSGNSYEQYF. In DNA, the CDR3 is TGTGCCAGTAGAGTGACTAGCGGGAATTCCTACGAGCAGTACTTC.

CDR3 residues: CASSRQGGTSSYEQYF. The DNA of the CDR3 is TGTGCCAGCAGTCGACAGGGTGGGACAAGCTCCTACGAGCAGTACTTC. The chain carries TRBV6-6 and TRBJ2-7; 7 bases map to TRBD1. With V trimmed by 5 bases and J by 0 bases, 10 bases remained unmatched. Germline V gene lookup returns CDR1 MNHNY and CDR2 SVGAGI (reference sequence). The length of the CDR3 is 16 residues.

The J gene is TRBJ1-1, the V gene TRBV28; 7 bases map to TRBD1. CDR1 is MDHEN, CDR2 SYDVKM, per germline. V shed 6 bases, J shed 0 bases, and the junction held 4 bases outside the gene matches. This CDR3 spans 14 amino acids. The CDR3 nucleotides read TGTGCCAGCAGCCGGGGACAGATGAACACTGAAGCTTTCTTT. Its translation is CASSRGQMNTEAFF.

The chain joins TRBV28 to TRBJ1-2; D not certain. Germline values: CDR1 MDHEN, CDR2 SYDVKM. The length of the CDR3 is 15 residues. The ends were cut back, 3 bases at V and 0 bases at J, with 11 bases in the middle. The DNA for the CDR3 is TGTGCCAGCAGTTTCCCTCGGGGAGCTAACTATGGCTACACCTTC. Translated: CASSFPRGANYGYTF.

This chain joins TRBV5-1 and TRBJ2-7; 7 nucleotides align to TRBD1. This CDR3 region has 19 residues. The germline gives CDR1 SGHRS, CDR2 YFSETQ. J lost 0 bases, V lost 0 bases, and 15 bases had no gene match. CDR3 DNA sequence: TGCGCCAGCAGCTTGGTGGCCGGGACAGAAGTAGAGGGCTCCTACGAGCAGTACTTC. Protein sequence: CASSLVAGTEVEGSYEQYF.

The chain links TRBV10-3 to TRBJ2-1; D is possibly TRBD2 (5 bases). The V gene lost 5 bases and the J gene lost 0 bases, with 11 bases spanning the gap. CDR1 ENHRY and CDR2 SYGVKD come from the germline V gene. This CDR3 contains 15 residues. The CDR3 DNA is TGTGCCATCAGTCGCCCCCGGGACTCCTACAATGAGCAGTTCTTC. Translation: CAISRPRDSYNEQFF.

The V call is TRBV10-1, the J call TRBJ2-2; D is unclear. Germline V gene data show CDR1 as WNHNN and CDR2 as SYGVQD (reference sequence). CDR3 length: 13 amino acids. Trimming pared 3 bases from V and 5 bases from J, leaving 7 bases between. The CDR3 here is CASSDRSTGELFF. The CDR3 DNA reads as TGCGCCAGCAGTGATCGGAGTACCGGGGAGCTGTTTTTT.

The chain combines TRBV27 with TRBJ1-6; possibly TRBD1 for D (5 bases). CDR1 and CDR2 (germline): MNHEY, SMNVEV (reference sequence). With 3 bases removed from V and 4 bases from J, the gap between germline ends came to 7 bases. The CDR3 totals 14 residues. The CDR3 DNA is TGTGCCAGCAGTTTGGGGCAATATAATTCACCCCTCCACTTT. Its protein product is CASSLGQYNSPLHF.

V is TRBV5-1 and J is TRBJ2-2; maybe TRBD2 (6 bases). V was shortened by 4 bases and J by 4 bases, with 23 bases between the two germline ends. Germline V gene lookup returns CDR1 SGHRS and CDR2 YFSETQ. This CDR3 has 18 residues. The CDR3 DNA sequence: TGCGCCAGCAGCCCCCGGGCCCCGGGAGAGCGGGCCACCGGGGAGCTGTTTTTT. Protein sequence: CASSPRAPGERATGELFF.

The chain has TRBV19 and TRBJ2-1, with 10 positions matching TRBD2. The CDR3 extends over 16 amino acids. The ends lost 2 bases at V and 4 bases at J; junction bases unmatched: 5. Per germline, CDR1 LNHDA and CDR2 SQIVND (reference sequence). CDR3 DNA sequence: TGTGCCAGTAGTATATGGGGGACTAGCGCTTACAATGAGCAGTTCTTC. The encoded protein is CASSIWGTSAYNEQFF. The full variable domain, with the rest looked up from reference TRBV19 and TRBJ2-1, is DGGITQSPKYLFRKEGQNVTLSCEQNLNHDAMYWYRQDPGQGLRLIYYSQIVNDFQKGDIAEGYSVSREKKESFPLTVTSAQKNPTAFYLCASSIWGTSAYNEQFFGPGTRLTVL.

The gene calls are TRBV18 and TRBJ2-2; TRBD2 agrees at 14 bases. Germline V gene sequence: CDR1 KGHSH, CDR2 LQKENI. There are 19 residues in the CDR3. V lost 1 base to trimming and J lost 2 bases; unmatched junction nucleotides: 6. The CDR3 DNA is TGTGCCAGCTCACCACGGGGACTAGCGGGAGCCAAAAACACCGGGGAGCTGTTTTTT. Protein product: CASSPRGLAGAKNTGELFF.